The rows below give T cell receptor beta chains drawn from one sample of a study of blood T cell repertoires in COVID-19. Profiled with immunoSEQ multiplex PCR; TCRdb holds only in-frame clones, not every one. The profile shows about 80,000 clones, about 83% of them singletons. Input material: peripheral blood. The receptor source for this set is a man aged 45 to 65 with acute or convalescent COVID-19. The CDR3 runs from the conserved cysteine through the conserved F or W. The D gene is left open where the match is weak. Clone size, where shown, is once, few, many, or a class for clones that have expanded.

abundance: -; v_gene: TRBV6-5; d_gene: TRBD1; j_gene: TRBJ1-1; len: 14; CDR3nt: TGTGCCAGCAGTTACGGGACAGAGAACACTGAAGCTTTCTTT; CDR3aa: CASSYGTENTEAFF
abundance: -; v_gene: TRBV27; d_gene: TRBD2; j_gene: TRBJ2-7; len: 14; CDR3nt: TGTGCCAGCAGTTTACAAGCGGGATCCTACGAGCAGTACTTC; CDR3aa: CASSLQAGSYEQYF
abundance: -; v_gene: TRBV14; d_gene: -; j_gene: TRBJ2-1; len: 11; CDR3nt: TGTGCCAGCAGCCTGTCGAATGAGCAGTTCTTC; CDR3aa: CASSLSNEQFF
abundance: once; v_gene: TRBV4-1; d_gene: -; j_gene: TRBJ1-2; len: 17; CDR3nt: TGCGCCAGCAGCCGCCTGGCGGAGCAGACCGCTAACTATGGCTACACCTTC; CDR3aa: CASSRLAEQTANYGYTF
abundance: once; v_gene: TRBV6-5; d_gene: TRBD2; j_gene: TRBJ2-7; len: 14; CDR3nt: TGTGCCAGCGGACGGACTAGCGGGTGGTACGAGCAGTACTTC; CDR3aa: CASGRTSGWYEQYF
abundance: -; v_gene: TRBV3-1/TRBV3-2; d_gene: TRBD1; j_gene: TRBJ1-1; len: 16; CDR3nt: TGTGCCAGCAGCCAGCCCAACAGGGGGAGGGACACTGAAGCTTTCTTT; CDR3aa: CASSQPNRGRDTEAFF
abundance: -; v_gene: TRBV6-5; d_gene: TRBD1; j_gene: TRBJ2-7; len: 14; CDR3nt: TGTGCCAGCAGCCTCAGACAGGGCCCCTCCGAGCAGTACTTC; CDR3aa: CASSLRQGPSEQYF
abundance: -; v_gene: TRBV7-9; d_gene: TRBD2; j_gene: TRBJ2-7; len: 15; CDR3nt: TGTGCCAGCTCCTTAGGGCTAGCGGGAGTATACGAGCAGTACTTC; CDR3aa: CASSLGLAGVYEQYF
abundance: -; v_gene: TRBV14; d_gene: -; j_gene: TRBJ2-7; len: 13; CDR3nt: TGTGCCAGCAGCCACCTGACACGCTACGAGCAGTACTTC; CDR3aa: CASSHLTRYEQYF
abundance: -; v_gene: TRBV19; d_gene: -; j_gene: TRBJ1-2; len: 14; CDR3nt: TGTGCCAGTAGGGAGACAGGAGCTAACTATGGCTACACCTTC; CDR3aa: CASRETGANYGYTF
abundance: -; v_gene: TRBV18; d_gene: TRBD1; j_gene: TRBJ2-7; len: 15; CDR3nt: TGTGCCAGCTCACCTCGACAGGGGGGGCCCTACGAGCAGTACTTC; CDR3aa: CASSPRQGGPYEQYF
abundance: -; v_gene: TRBV4-1; d_gene: TRBD1; j_gene: TRBJ1-2; len: 19; CDR3nt: TGCGCCAGCAGCCCTGAGGGGACAGGGGGCGGACGAGGCGACTATGGCTACACCTTC; CDR3aa: CASSPEGTGGGRGDYGYTF
abundance: -; v_gene: TRBV19; d_gene: TRBD1; j_gene: TRBJ1-5; len: 15; CDR3nt: TGTGCCAGTAGTATGAGACAGGGTTGGAATCAGCCCCAGCATTTT; CDR3aa: CASSMRQGWNQPQHF
abundance: -; v_gene: TRBV5-6; d_gene: TRBD1; j_gene: TRBJ2-1; len: 13; CDR3nt: TGTGCCAGCAGCGCCCGACAGGGACATGAGCAGTTCTTC; CDR3aa: CASSARQGHEQFF
abundance: -; v_gene: TRBV5-1; d_gene: TRBD2; j_gene: TRBJ2-1; len: 15; CDR3nt: TGCGCCAGCAGCTTGGGACTAGCGGGAGGGGGTGAGCAGTTCTTC; CDR3aa: CASSLGLAGGGEQFF
abundance: -; v_gene: TRBV7-9; d_gene: TRBD2; j_gene: TRBJ2-7; len: 16; CDR3nt: TGTGCCAGCAGCTCCCTAGGACTAGCGGGAGATGGCGAGCAGTACTTC; CDR3aa: CASSSLGLAGDGEQYF
abundance: -; v_gene: TRBV7-9; d_gene: -; j_gene: TRBJ1-5; len: 14; CDR3nt: TGTGCCAGCAGCTTAGGTGGGCACAATCAGCCCCAGCATTTT; CDR3aa: CASSLGGHNQPQHF
abundance: -; v_gene: TRBV24-1; d_gene: -; j_gene: TRBJ2-3; len: 12; CDR3nt: TGTGCCACCGGAGTTAGCACAGATACGCAGTATTTT; CDR3aa: CATGVSTDTQYF
abundance: -; v_gene: TRBV9; d_gene: -; j_gene: TRBJ1-3; len: 14; CDR3nt: TGTGCCAGCAGCGCACAGGACTCTGGAAACACCATATATTTT; CDR3aa: CASSAQDSGNTIYF
abundance: -; v_gene: TRBV5-1; d_gene: TRBD1; j_gene: TRBJ1-1; len: 15; CDR3nt: TGCGCCAGCAGCTTAACCGGGACAGTGAACACTGAAGCTTTCTTT; CDR3aa: CASSLTGTVNTEAFF
abundance: -; v_gene: TRBV27; d_gene: -; j_gene: TRBJ2-5; len: 13; CDR3nt: TGTGCCAGCAGTTGGGCGTACCAAGAGACCCAGTACTTC; CDR3aa: CASSWAYQETQYF
abundance: -; v_gene: TRBV2; d_gene: TRBD2; j_gene: TRBJ2-5; len: 17; CDR3nt: TGTGCCAGCAGAGGGGGGACTAGCGGGACCCACCAAGAGACCCAGTACTTC; CDR3aa: CASRGGTSGTHQETQYF
abundance: -; v_gene: TRBV11-3; d_gene: -; j_gene: TRBJ2-4; len: 18; CDR3nt: TGTGCCAGCAGAGAGGGAGGGGGCGGACAGGGAGGCAAAAACATTCAGTACTTC; CDR3aa: CASREGGGGQGGKNIQYF
abundance: -; v_gene: TRBV15; d_gene: TRBD1; j_gene: TRBJ2-7; len: 12; CDR3nt: TGTGCCACCAGCGGACAGGGGTACAAGCAGTACTTC; CDR3aa: CATSGQGYKQYF
abundance: few; v_gene: TRBV11-3; d_gene: -; j_gene: TRBJ2-7; len: 14; CDR3nt: TGTGCCAGCAGCTCCAATGCAGGTCTTTACGAGCAGTACTTC; CDR3aa: CASSSNAGLYEQYF
abundance: few; v_gene: TRBV2; d_gene: TRBD2; j_gene: TRBJ2-1; len: 13; CDR3nt: TGTGCCAGCAGGTCTAGCGGAGTGAATGAGCAGTTCTTC; CDR3aa: CASRSSGVNEQFF
abundance: -; v_gene: TRBV28; d_gene: TRBD1; j_gene: TRBJ2-7; len: 13; CDR3nt: TGTGCCAGCACGGGACAGGGGGCGGTCGAGCAGTACTTC; CDR3aa: CASTGQGAVEQYF
abundance: -; v_gene: TRBV28; d_gene: -; j_gene: TRBJ1-1; len: 12; CDR3nt: TGTGCCAGCAGTTTATCGGACACTGAAGCTTTCTTT; CDR3aa: CASSLSDTEAFF
abundance: few; v_gene: TRBV2; d_gene: TRBD1; j_gene: TRBJ1-2; len: 14; CDR3nt: TGTGCCAGCAGTGGGGACAGCAATAACTATGGCTACACCTTC; CDR3aa: CASSGDSNNYGYTF